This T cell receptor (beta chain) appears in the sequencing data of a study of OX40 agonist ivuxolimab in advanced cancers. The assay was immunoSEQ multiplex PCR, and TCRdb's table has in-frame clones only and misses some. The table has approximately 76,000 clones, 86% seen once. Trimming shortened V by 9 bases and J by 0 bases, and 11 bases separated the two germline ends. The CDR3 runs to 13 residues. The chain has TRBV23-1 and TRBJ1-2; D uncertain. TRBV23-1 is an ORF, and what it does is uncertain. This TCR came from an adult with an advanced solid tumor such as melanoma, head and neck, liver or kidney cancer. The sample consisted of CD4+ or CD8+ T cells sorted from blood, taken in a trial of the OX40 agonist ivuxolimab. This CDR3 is CASIRRPNYGYTF. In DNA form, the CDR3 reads TGCGCCAGTATCCGGAGACCTAACTATGGCTACACCTTC.